The 6 T cell receptor beta chains below all came from one sample that was sequenced in a study of neurological immune-mediated disorders. TCRdb reprocessed the 5' RACE reads via MiXCR and lists one record per CDR3 protein. The sample carries tens of thousands of distinct CDR3 sequences, 4.3% recorded once. The sample's time point: longitudinal time-point 3. Source material: PBMCs. The receptor set was obtained from a woman in her fifties or sixties with multiple sclerosis.

This clonotype has a count of ten or more. This chain connects TRBV6-5 to TRBJ2-7; 7 bases align to TRBD1. The CDR3 totals 13 residues. Germline V gene data show CDR1 as MNHEY and CDR2 as SVGAGI. V lost 5 bases to trimming and J lost 0 bases; unmatched junction nucleotides: 1. This chain's CDR3 is CASSGTASYEQYF. In DNA, the CDR3 is TGTGCCAGCAGTGGGACAGCCTCCTACGAGCAGTACTTC.

This clonotype appeared many times. The chain uses TRBV7-2 and TRBJ2-1, with D possibly being TRBD1 or TRBD2 (5 bases each). The CDR3 is made up of 17 amino acids. The V end was cut by 2 bases, the J end by 4 bases, with 18 bases between. Germline values: CDR1 SGHTA, CDR2 FQGNSA. Here the CDR3 reads CASSLNSPWGIYNEQFF. Written as DNA, the CDR3 is TGTGCCAGCAGCTTAAATTCCCCATGGGGGATTTACAATGAGCAGTTCTTC.

This clonotype was counted at least ten times. This chain uses TRBV12-3 or TRBV12-4 with TRBJ1-6; D gene unclear. V was cut by 5 bases and J by 11 bases, with 13 bases left in between. This CDR3 has 13 amino acids. The CDR3 DNA is TGTGCCAGCAGTCCTCCCGCCGGGACACCCCTCCACTTT. This sequence encodes CASSPPAGTPLHF.

This clonotype was detected ten times or more. V usage is TRBV20-1 and J usage is TRBJ2-3, with TRBD1 identical over 10 bases. The germline CDR1 and CDR2 sequences are DFQATT and SNEGSKA (reference sequence). CDR3 length equals 15 residues. J was trimmed by 2 bases and V by 5 bases; bases with no gene match: 7. CDR3 residues: CSAPDRGRNTDTQYF. CDR3 DNA: TGCAGTGCTCCCGACAGGGGGCGAAACACAGATACGCAGTATTTT.

This clonotype was recorded at least ten times. The V call is TRBV3-1, the J call TRBJ2-2; TRBD2 aligns across 8 bases. This CDR3 spans 14 amino acids. V was pared by 8 bases and J by 3 bases, with 5 bases of the junction left unmatched. From germline, CDR1 is LGHDT and CDR2 YNNKEL (reference sequence). For the CDR3, the DNA is TGTGCCAGCGACGGGGGGGTTCACACCGGGGAGCTGTTTTTT. Its translation is CASDGGVHTGELFF. The whole variable domain, filled in from reference TRBV3-1 and TRBJ2-2, reads DTAVSQTPKYLVTQMGNDKSIKCEQNLGHDTMYWYKQDSKKFLKIMFSYNNKELIINETVPNRFSPKSPDKAHLNLHINSLELGDSAVYFCASDGGVHTGELFFGEGSRLTVL.

At least ten counts were recorded for this clonotype. CDR3 bases: TGCGCCAGCAGCTTCCGGGACAGGTTCAATGAGCAGTTCTTC. Translating it yields CASSFRDRFNEQFF. The chain links TRBV5-1 to TRBJ2-1, with TRBD1 matching over 8 bases. Germline CDR1 SGHRS, CDR2 YFSETQ. The junction had 4 bases not matched to a gene; V was cut back by 2 bases and J by 6 bases. The CDR3 sequence is 14 residues long.